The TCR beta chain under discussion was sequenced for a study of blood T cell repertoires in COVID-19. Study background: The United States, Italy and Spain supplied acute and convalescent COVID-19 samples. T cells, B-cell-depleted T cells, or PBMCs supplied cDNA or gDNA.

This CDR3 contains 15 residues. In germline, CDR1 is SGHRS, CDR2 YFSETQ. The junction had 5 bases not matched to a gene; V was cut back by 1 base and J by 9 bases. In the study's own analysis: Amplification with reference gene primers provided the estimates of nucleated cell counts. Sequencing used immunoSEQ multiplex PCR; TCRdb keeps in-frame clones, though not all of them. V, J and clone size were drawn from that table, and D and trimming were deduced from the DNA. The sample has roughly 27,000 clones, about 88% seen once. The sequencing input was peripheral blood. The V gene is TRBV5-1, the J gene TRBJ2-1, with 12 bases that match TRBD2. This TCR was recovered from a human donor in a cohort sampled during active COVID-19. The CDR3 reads CASSLPSGGEVEQFF. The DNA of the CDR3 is TGCGCCAGCAGCTTGCCTAGCGGGGGGGAGGTTGAGCAGTTCTTC.